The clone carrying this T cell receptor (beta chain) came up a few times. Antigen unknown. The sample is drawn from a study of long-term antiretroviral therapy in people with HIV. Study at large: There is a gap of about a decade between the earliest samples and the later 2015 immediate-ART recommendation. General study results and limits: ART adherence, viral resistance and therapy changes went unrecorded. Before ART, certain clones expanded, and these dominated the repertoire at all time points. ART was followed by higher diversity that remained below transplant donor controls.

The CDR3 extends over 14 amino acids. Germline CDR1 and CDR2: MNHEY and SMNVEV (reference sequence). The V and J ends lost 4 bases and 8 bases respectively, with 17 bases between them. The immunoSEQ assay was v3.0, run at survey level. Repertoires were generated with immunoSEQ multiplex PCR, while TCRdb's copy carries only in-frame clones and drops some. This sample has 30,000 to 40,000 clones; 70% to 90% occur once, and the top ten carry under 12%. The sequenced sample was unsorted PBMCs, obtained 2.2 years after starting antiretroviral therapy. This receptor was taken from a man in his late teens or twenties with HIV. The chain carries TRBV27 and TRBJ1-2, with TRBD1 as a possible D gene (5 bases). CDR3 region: CASSSLTEGVGYTF. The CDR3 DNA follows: TGTGCCAGCAGTTCCTTGACAGAAGGGGTAGGCTACACCTTC.